This paragraph covers one T cell receptor (beta chain) sequence. This clone's antigen is unknown. The record has no base qualities; no much larger clone is one base away. The CDR1 and CDR2 encoded by the germline V gene are LGHNA and YNFKEQ. After removal of 0 bases from V and 5 bases from J, the junction retains 3 bases not matched to a gene. The CDR3 numbers 15 residues from cysteine through phenylalanine. The kept DNA is CDR3 alone, 45 bases in frame from the first base. The data stem from a study of blood T cell repertoires in COVID-19 (dated by TCRdb to between 2020 and 2021). Regarding the study in general: Samples covering the acute and convalescent phases of COVID-19 were provided by collaborators in the United States, Italy and Spain. The prospective study material was composed of cDNA or gDNA derived from T cells, B-cell-depleted T cells, or PBMCs. Deeply sampled blood TCRbeta repertoires from subjects exposed to, actively infected with, or recovered from COVID-19 were included in the dataset. A freely available public database, intended as a resource for researchers studying the immune response to SARS-CoV-2, is where the repertoires were released. The samples were drawn from two sources: the first 160 participants of the ongoing ImmuneRACE study, and approximately 1,300 subjects contributed by 6 global collaborators. Nearly every sample came with metadata listing a de-identified subject ID, COVID-19 status, age in years and sex. Where HLA class I and class II types were available, the types were taken from metadata supplied by the sample provider, not from assay-based typing. Study-level results and caveats: The amount of clinical and demographic metadata varied by source and participant and was provided uncurated.

Whole blood was collected in K2EDTA tubes by collaborating institutions according to the institutions' own protocols. For TCRbeta analysis, collaborator samples were shipped as frozen whole blood, as isolated PBMCs, or as DNA extracted from either sample type. TCRbeta CDR3 regions were amplified from genomic DNA using the immunoSEQ Assay, a bias-controlled multiplex PCR. Concerning the study's data processing: Nucleated cell counts per sample were estimated from amplification of reference gene primers within the assay. Sequence reads were collapsed and filtered to measure the absolute abundance of every unique TCRbeta CDR3 rearrangement. Productive Simpson clonality was computed per sample as the square root of Simpson's diversity index over productive rearrangements. In TCRdb, the immuneACCESS table is reduced to in-frame sequences with V and J assigned. These tables do not hold every clone; where another copy was compared, an unresolved V gene accounts for under half, and the others remain unexplained. The DNA gave D and trimming, while V, J and clone size come from that table. The sample has around 60,000 clones on record, about 92% of them singletons. The top ten hold roughly 4.2% of the sample.

Material for sequencing was peripheral blood. The chain is made from TRBV4-2 and TRBJ2-3; 9 bases in between match TRBD1. The sequence derives from a man between 50 and 59 years old with active COVID-19. The DNA sequence reads TGTGCCAGCAGCCAAGAACAGGGGGCTATAGATACGCAGTATTTT. It encodes CASSQEQGAIDTQYF.